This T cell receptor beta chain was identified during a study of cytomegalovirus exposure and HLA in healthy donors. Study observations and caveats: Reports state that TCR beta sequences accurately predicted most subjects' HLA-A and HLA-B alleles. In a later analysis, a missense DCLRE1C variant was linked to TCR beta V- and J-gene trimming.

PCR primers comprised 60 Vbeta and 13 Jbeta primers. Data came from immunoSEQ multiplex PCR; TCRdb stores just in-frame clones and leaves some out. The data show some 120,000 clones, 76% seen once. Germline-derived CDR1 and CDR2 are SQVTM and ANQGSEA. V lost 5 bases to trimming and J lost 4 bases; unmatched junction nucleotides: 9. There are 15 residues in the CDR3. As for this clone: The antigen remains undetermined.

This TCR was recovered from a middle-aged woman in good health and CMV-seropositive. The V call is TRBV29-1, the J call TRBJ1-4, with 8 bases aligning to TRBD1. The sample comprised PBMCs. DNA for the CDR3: TGCAGCGTTCAAGGACAGGGAGGATTTAATGAAAAACTGTTTTTT. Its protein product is CSVQGQGGFNEKLFF.